This is a list of T cell receptor beta chains from one sample in a study of T cells in Graves' hyperthyroidism and ophthalmopathy. TCRdb passed the multiplex PCR reads through MiXCR, listing each CDR3 protein once. The table records about 640,000 distinct CDR3 sequences, roughly 20% of them present only once. The sample was blood. Receptors originate from a man aged 25 to 40 with Graves' ophthalmopathy. Each CDR3 is given with its conserved first and last residue. D genes are given only for firm matches. Rows give clone size only sometimes, using once, few, many, or a class for an expanded clone.

size | J | V | D | CDR3 | DNA
many | TRBJ2-1 | TRBV5-6 | TRBD2 | CASSLETGGPYNEQFF | TGTGCCAGCAGCTTGGAGACGGGAGGGCCCTACAATGAGCAGTTCTTC
NA | TRBJ1-1 | TRBV20-1 | NA | CSARWTENTEAFF | TGCAGTGCCCGATGGACAGAGAACACTGAAGCTTTCTTT
NA | TRBJ2-7 | TRBV28 | TRBD2 | CASARGPLTTSGRYEQYF | TGTGCCAGCGCTAGGGGGCCTTTAACGACTAGCGGGAGGTACGAGCAGTACTTC
NA | TRBJ1-3 | TRBV28 | NA | CASREGLGRNTIYF | TGTGCCAGCAGAGAGGGCCTCGGGAGAAACACCATATATTTT
NA | TRBJ1-1 | TRBV27 | NA | CASRPEFGDLGNTEAFF | TGTGCCAGCAGGCCGGAATTTGGGGATTTGGGGAACACTGAAGCTTTCTTT
few | TRBJ2-3 | TRBV20-1 | NA | CSARERWRAVTDTQYF | TGCAGTGCTAGAGAAAGGTGGCGAGCGGTCACAGATACGCAGTATTTT
NA | TRBJ2-1 | TRBV24-1 | TRBD2 | CATSFPGLAGFNEQFF | TGTGCCACCAGCTTCCCGGGACTAGCGGGTTTTAATGAGCAGTTCTTC
many | TRBJ2-7 | TRBV12-3/TRBV12-4 | TRBD2 | CASRLAGSEQYF | TGTGCCAGCAGACTAGCGGGGTCCGAGCAGTACTTC
NA | TRBJ1-5 | TRBV20-1 | NA | CSARTTVNQPQHF | TGCAGTGCCCGGACAACTGTCAATCAGCCCCAGCATTTT
many | TRBJ2-7 | TRBV7-2 | TRBD2 | CASSHTGTRPYEQYF | TGTGCCAGCAGCCATACCGGGACTAGGCCCTACGAGCAGTACTTC
few | TRBJ2-1 | TRBV7-9 | TRBD1 | CASSGPGQMGSNEQFF | TGTGCCAGCAGCGGCCCGGGACAGATGGGAAGCAATGAGCAGTTCTTC
NA | TRBJ2-1 | TRBV19 | NA | CATSLGGNEQFF | TGTGCCACCTCCCTGGGCGGCAATGAGCAGTTCTTC
NA | TRBJ2-1 | TRBV5-6 | TRBD1 | CASSHGTGRYNEQFF | TGTGCCAGCAGCCACGGGACAGGGCGATACAATGAGCAGTTCTTC
NA | TRBJ2-1 | TRBV9 | NA | CASSVAGADYNEQFF | TGTGCCAGCAGCGTAGCCGGGGCAGATTACAATGAGCAGTTCTTC
NA | TRBJ2-5 | TRBV6-1 | NA | CASSELSGTQETQYF | TGTGCCAGCAGTGAATTATCGGGGACCCAAGAGACCCAGTACTTC
many | TRBJ2-1 | TRBV2 | TRBD1 | CAIPHRGPYNEQFF | TGTGCCATCCCCCACAGGGGGCCTTACAATGAGCAGTTCTTC
many | TRBJ2-5 | TRBV13 | TRBD1 | CASSAGTGKETQYF | TGTGCCAGCAGCGCGGGGACAGGGAAAGAGACCCAGTACTTC
few | TRBJ2-7 | TRBV6-1 | TRBD1 | CASSSADRVNYEQYF | TGTGCCAGCAGCTCGGCGGACAGGGTGAACTACGAGCAGTACTTC
few | TRBJ2-1 | TRBV28 | NA | CASRPGTQFNNEQFF | TGTGCCAGCAGACCGGGGACGCAGTTTAACAATGAGCAGTTCTTC
few | TRBJ2-3 | TRBV12-5 | NA | CASGPPYADTQYF | TGTGCTAGTGGTCCACCCTACGCAGATACGCAGTATTTT
many | TRBJ2-1 | TRBV28 | NA | CASRSSYNEQFF | TGTGCCAGCAGGAGCTCCTACAATGAGCAGTTCTTC
few | TRBJ2-3 | TRBV30 | NA | CAWGTFLGDTQYF | TGTGCCTGGGGGACATTCTTGGGAGATACGCAGTATTTT
many | TRBJ1-4 | TRBV7-9 | NA | CASSLGATNEKLFF | TGTGCCAGCAGTTTGGGAGCAACTAATGAAAAACTGTTTTTT
many | TRBJ2-7 | TRBV28 | NA | CASSPIDRLGVEQYF | TGTGCCAGCAGTCCGATCGACAGGTTAGGGGTCGAGCAGTACTTC
many | TRBJ2-3 | TRBV6-1 | NA | CASSLNTLEQYF | TGTGCCAGCAGTTTGAATACCCTTGAGCAGTATTTT
few | TRBJ2-3 | TRBV5-1 | TRBD2 | CASSLGLAGAGTDTQYF | TGCGCCAGCAGCTTGGGACTAGCGGGAGCGGGCACAGATACGCAGTATTTT
many | TRBJ1-1 | TRBV20-1 | NA | CSASPGWKNTEAFF | TGCAGTGCTAGCCCGGGATGGAAGAACACTGAAGCTTTCTTT
few | TRBJ2-7 | TRBV5-1 | NA | CASSLRLDRVDEQYF | TGCGCCAGCAGCTTGAGACTCGACCGAGTCGACGAGCAGTACTTC
few | TRBJ2-1 | TRBV15 | TRBD2 | CATSRTSGSNEQFF | TGTGCCACCAGCAGGACTAGCGGGAGTAATGAGCAGTTCTTC
few | TRBJ2-2 | TRBV7-8 | TRBD2 | CASSSRGSGRGTGELFF | TGTGCCAGCAGCTCCCGGGGTAGCGGGAGGGGCACCGGGGAGCTGTTTTTT